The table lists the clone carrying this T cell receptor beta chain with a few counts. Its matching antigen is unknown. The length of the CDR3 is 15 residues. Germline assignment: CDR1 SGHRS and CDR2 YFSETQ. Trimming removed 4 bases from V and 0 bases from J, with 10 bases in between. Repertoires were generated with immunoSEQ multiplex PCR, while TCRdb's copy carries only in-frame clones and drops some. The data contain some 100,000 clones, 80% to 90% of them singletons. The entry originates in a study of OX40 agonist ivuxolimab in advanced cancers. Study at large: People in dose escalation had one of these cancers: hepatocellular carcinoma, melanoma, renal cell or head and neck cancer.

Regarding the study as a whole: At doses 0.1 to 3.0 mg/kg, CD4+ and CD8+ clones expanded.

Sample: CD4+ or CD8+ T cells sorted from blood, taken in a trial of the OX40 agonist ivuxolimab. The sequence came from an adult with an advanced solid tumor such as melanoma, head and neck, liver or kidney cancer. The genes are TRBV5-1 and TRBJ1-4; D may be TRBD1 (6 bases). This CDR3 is CASSGDIATNEKLFF. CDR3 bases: TGCGCCAGCAGCGGGGACATTGCAACTAATGAAAAACTGTTTTTT.